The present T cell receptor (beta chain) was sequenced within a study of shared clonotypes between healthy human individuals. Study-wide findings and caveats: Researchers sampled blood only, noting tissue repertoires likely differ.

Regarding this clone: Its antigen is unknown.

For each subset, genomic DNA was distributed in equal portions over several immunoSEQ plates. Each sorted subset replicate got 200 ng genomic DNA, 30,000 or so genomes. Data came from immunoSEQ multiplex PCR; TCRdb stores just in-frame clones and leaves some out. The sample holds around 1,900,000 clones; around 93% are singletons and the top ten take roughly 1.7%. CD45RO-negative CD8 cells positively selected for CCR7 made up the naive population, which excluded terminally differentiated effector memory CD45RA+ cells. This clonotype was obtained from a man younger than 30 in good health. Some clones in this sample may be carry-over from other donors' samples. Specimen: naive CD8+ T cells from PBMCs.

The CDR3 region has the DNA TGTGCCAGCAGTCCCCAACCAGAAAGTAAGCAGTACTTC. This translates into CASSPQPESKQYF. This chain links TRBV28 with TRBJ2-7, with no clear D. Per germline, CDR1 MDHEN and CDR2 SYDVKM. The CDR3 runs 13 residues. V gave up 5 bases and J gave up 8 bases, with 16 bases separating them.